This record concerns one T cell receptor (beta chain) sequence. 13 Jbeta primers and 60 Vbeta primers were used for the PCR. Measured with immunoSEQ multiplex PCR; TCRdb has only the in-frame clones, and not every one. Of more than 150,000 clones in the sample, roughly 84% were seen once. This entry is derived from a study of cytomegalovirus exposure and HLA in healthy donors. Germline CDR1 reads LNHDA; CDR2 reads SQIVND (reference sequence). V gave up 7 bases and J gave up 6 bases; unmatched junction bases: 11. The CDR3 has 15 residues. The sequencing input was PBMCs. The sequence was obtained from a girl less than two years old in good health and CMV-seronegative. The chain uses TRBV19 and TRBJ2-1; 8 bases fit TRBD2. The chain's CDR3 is CASKPTSGSPNEQFF. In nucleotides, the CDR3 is TGTGCCAGTAAACCAACTAGCGGTAGCCCCAATGAGCAGTTCTTC.